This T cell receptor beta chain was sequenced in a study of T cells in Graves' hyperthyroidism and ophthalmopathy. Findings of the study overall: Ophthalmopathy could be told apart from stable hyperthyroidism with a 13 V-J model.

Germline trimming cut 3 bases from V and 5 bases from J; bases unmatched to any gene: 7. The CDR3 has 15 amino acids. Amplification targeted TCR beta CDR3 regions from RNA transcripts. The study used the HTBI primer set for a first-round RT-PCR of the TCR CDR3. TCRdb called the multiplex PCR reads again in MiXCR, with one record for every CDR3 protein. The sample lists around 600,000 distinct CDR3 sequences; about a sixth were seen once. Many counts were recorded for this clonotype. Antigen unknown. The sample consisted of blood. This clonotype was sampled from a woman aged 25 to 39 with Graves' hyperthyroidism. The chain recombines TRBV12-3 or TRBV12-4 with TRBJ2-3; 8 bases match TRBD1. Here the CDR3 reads CASSFKTGGRDTQYF. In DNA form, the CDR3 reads TGTGCCAGCAGTTTCAAAACAGGGGGAAGAGATACGCAGTATTTT.